The rows below give T cell receptor beta chains drawn from one sample of a study of molecular identifiers for immune sequencing clone quantification. TCRdb re-analysed the PCR reads in MiXCR, keeping a single row per CDR3 protein. The table has a few hundred thousand distinct CDR3 sequences, about 25% seen once; the top ten hold 0.76%. The sequenced sample consisted of naive CD8+ T cells from blood, with Jurkat cell RNA spiked in. The receptors were sampled from a human donor in good health. Some libraries in this study had Jurkat cell RNA spiked in. Both conserved end residues are part of each CDR3. D genes are given only for firm matches. The size field is filled for only some rows; it gives once, few, many or a size class.

v_gene	j_gene	d_gene	abundance	CDR3nt	CDR3aa
TRBV7-9	TRBJ1-3	.	.	TGTGCCACCCAGGGGATCCCTGGAAACACCATATATTTT	CATQGIPGNTIYF
TRBV7-9	TRBJ2-7	.	many	TGTGCCAGCAGCCAGGCAGGGGAAGAGCAGTACTTC	CASSQAGEEQYF
TRBV7-9	TRBJ2-3	TRBD2	.	TGTGCCAGCAGCCCCCGGCAGCGGGAGAGAACAGATACGCAGTATTTT	CASSPRQRERTDTQYF
TRBV5-1	TRBJ2-7	TRBD2	few	TGCGCCAGCAGCATAGGACTAGCGGGAGAGGGGGGATACTACGAGCAGTACTTC	CASSIGLAGEGGYYEQYF
TRBV7-9	TRBJ1-1	.	many	TGTGCCAGCAGCTCCCCTCCGAACACTGAAGCTTTCTTT	CASSSPPNTEAFF
TRBV2	TRBJ2-1	.	few	TGTGCCAGCAGTGGGACTCCAGGGGTAGAGGCGACAAGAAGCTCCTACAATGAGCAGTTCTTC	CASSGTPGVEATRSSYNEQFF
TRBV12-5	TRBJ2-5	TRBD1	.	TGTGCTAGTGGTTTTCCGGGACAGCTAGAGACCCAGTACTTC	CASGFPGQLETQYF
TRBV7-6	TRBJ2-2	TRBD2	.	TGTGCCAGCAGCTTAGCGGGACTAGCGGGAGCTAACACCGGGGAGCTGTTTTTT	CASSLAGLAGANTGELFF
TRBV25-1	TRBJ2-7	TRBD1	few	TGTGCCACCCTATACGGGACAGGGGTTGAAGAGCAGTACTTC	CATLYGTGVEEQYF
TRBV27	TRBJ2-7	.	.	TGTGCCAGCAGTTTTGGCAGTTCGGACGAGCAGTACTTC	CASSFGSSDEQYF
TRBV27	TRBJ1-1	.	many	TGTGCCAGCAGTTTTCATGGCACTGAAGCTTTCTTT	CASSFHGTEAFF
TRBV27	TRBJ2-7	.	.	TGTGCCACCGCCGCGGTGCCCCCCTACGAGCAGTACTTC	CATAAVPPYEQYF
TRBV20-1	TRBJ2-1	TRBD2	.	TGCAGTGCTAGTTGGCCAGGACTAGCGGGAGATGAGCAGTTCTTC	CSASWPGLAGDEQFF
TRBV6-2/TRBV6-3	TRBJ2-7	TRBD1	few	TGTGCCAGCAGTGCACTACAGGGGTACGAGCAGTACTTC	CASSALQGYEQYF
TRBV27	TRBJ2-3	.	many	TGTGCCAGCAGTGTGACTCAGGGAGCAGATACGCAGTATTTT	CASSVTQGADTQYF
TRBV9	TRBJ1-1	.	many	TGTGCCAGCAGCGTAGCTGGCGGGATGAGGACTGAAGCTTTCTTT	CASSVAGGMRTEAFF
TRBV23-1	TRBJ2-5	TRBD1	many	TGCGCCAGCAGTCAGTACCCAGGGACAGGGGGCTGGGAGACCCAGTACTTC	CASSQYPGTGGWETQYF
TRBV10-2	TRBJ1-5	.	few	TGCGCCAGCAGTCCAGGACAGTGGAGTCAGCCCCAGCATTTT	CASSPGQWSQPQHF
TRBV30	TRBJ2-2	TRBD2	many	TGTGCCTGGAGTCTATGGACTAGTGGGACCGGGGAGCTGTTTTTT	CAWSLWTSGTGELFF
TRBV7-9	TRBJ2-2	.	many	TGTGCCAGCAGCTTAGAAGGGATCGCAACCGGGGAGCTGTTTTTT	CASSLEGIATGELFF
TRBV7-2	TRBJ1-1	TRBD1	few	TGTGCCAGCAGCCCCGGGACAGGGTCTCGTGGCACTGAAGCTTTCTTT	CASSPGTGSRGTEAFF
TRBV4-1	TRBJ2-5	.	few	TGCGCCAGCAGCCCGGGTCTGCGGGAAGAGACCCAGTACTTC	CASSPGLREETQYF
TRBV7-9	TRBJ1-5	.	.	TGTGCCAGCAGCTTAGACGATACAGGCAGACTGTGCAATCAGCCCCAGCATTTT	CASSLDDTGRLCNQPQHF
TRBV5-1	TRBJ2-5	.	many	TGCGCCAGCAGCTCTCAGGGGGGACCAGCAGGTCCAGAGACCCAGTACTTC	CASSSQGGPAGPETQYF
TRBV27	TRBJ2-3	.	many	TGTGCCAGCAGTTTAGGGCGCTCTAGCACAGATACGCAGTATTTT	CASSLGRSSTDTQYF
TRBV13	TRBJ1-1	.	few	TGTGCCAGCAGCCCACAAATCCTGCGTGAAGCTTTCTTT	CASSPQILREAFF